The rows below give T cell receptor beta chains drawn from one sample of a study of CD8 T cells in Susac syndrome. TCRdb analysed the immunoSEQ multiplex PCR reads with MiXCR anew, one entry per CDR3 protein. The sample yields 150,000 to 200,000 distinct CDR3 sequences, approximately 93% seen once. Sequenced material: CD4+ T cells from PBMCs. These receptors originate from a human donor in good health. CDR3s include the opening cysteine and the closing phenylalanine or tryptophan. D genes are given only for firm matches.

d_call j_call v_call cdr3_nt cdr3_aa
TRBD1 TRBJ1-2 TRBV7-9 TGTGCCAGCAGCTCGCCGGGACAGTATGGCTACACCTTC CASSSPGQYGYTF
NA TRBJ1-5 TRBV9 TGTGCCAGCAGCGTAGGTGGGTATAGCAATCAGCCCCAGCATTTT CASSVGGYSNQPQHF
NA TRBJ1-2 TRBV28 TGTGCCAGCCAAACAGGGATAACAAACTATGGCTACACCTTC CASQTGITNYGYTF
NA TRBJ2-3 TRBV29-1 TGCAGCGTTTCGGTCCAGACTATCACAGATACGCAGTATTTT CSVSVQTITDTQYF
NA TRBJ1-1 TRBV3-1 TGTGCCAGCAGCCAAATCCAGGCAGGAACTGAAGCTTTCTTT CASSQIQAGTEAFF
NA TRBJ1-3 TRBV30 TGTGCCTGGAGTGTTAACGGAGGAACCCTTCTCTCTGGAAACACCATATATTTT CAWSVNGGTLLSGNTIYF
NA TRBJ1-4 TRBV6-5 TGTGCCAGCAGAACGACAGGTGAAAATGAAAAACTGTTTTTT CASRTTGENEKLFF
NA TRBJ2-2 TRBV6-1 TGTGCCAGCGTCCGACCCGGAGGGGGGGCGGCCGGGGAGCTGTTTTTT CASVRPGGGAAGELFF
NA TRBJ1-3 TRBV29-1 TGCAGCGTTGCCGGATCTTCGAGCTCTGGAAACACCATATATTTT CSVAGSSSSGNTIYF
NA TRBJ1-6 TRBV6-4 TGTGCCAGCGCACAGGGATATGGATCACCCCTCCACTTT CASAQGYGSPLHF